Below, one T cell receptor (beta chain) is given with its context. The record originates from a study of blood T cell repertoires in COVID-19. The V segment lost 4 bases and the J segment 8 bases; nucleotides outside the gene matches: 5. The CDR3 has 14 residues. Germline assignment: CDR1 KGHSH and CDR2 LQKENI. As handled by the study authors: Nucleated cell counts were estimated from reference gene primer amplification. Method: immunoSEQ multiplex PCR; TCRdb's copy keeps in-frame clones and lacks some. The V and J calls and clone size were taken over from that table, and D and trimming were inferred from the DNA. The sample lists some 180,000 clones, 65% to 85% occurring once.

Input material: peripheral blood. This TCR came from a woman in her 70s who had recovered from COVID-19. The rearrangement uses TRBV18 and TRBJ1-4, with 9 bases identical to TRBD1. The chain's CDR3 is CASSRDRVSEKLFF. DNA for the CDR3: TGTGCCAGCTCACGGGACAGGGTTTCGGAAAAACTGTTTTTT.